This T cell receptor (beta chain) was recovered during a study of T cell repertoires in cytomegalovirus infection. Background on the study: Indications of both CMV infection and matching HLA type were provided by public TCR beta signatures.

As to this clonotype: Its cognate antigen is unknown. The junction departs from the called germline gene at one end, perhaps through a read error.

Study-level points and caveats: Carriers of CMV and the relevant HLA type were discriminated by public TCR beta frequency.

TCRdb fed the reads into MiXCR, producing one record per CDR3 protein. The table includes 150,000 to 200,000 distinct CDR3 sequences, roughly 30% detected once. CDR1 and CDR2 (germline): MNHNY, SVGAGI (reference sequence). The length of the CDR3 is 14 residues. The sequence derives from a human donor in good health (CMV status not recorded). Some clones in this sample may be carry-over from other donors' samples. The source material was PBMCs. This chain joins TRBV6-6 and TRBJ2-7, with 7 bases matching TRBD2. CDR3: CASFSSGFSYDQYF. The DNA for the CDR3 is TGTGCCAGCTTTTCTAGCGGATTCTCCTACGATCAGTACTTC.